There are a few counts of the clone carrying this TCR beta chain. The source of the sample is a study of blood T cell repertoires in COVID-19. Study summary: The analysed material was cDNA or gDNA that came from T cells, B-cell-depleted T cells, or PBMCs.

The assay was immunoSEQ multiplex PCR, and TCRdb's table has in-frame clones only and misses some. This table holds 81,000 or so clones, roughly 90% found once. This CDR3 region has 12 residues. Germline CDR1 and CDR2: SGHRS and YFSETQ. The germline V and J ends were trimmed by 7 bases and 7 bases, with 9 bases remaining between them. The chain has TRBV5-1 and TRBJ1-6; D gene ambiguous. This receptor was taken from a man between 65 and 85 years old with active or convalescent COVID-19. Material for sequencing was peripheral blood. CDR3 DNA sequence: TGCGCCAGCTCCTTTCGGAATTCACCCCTCCACTTT. Protein: CASSFRNSPLHF.